This is a list of T cell receptor beta chains from one sample in a study of blood T cells in healthy people across ages. TCRdb passed the 5' RACE reads through MiXCR, listing each CDR3 protein once. Among more than 700,000 distinct CDR3 sequences listed, approximately 55% were seen once. The specimen sequenced was blood. Receptors were obtained from a man older than 75 in good health. CDR3s include the opening cysteine and the closing phenylalanine or tryptophan. D genes are given only for firm matches. Clone size appears in some rows only: once, few, many, or a class for an expanded clone.

TGTGCCAGCAGCAGGGGTGTTGGGGGGGCACTCGGCCAGCCCCAGCATTTT | CASSRGVGGALGQPQHF | TRBV7-6 | NA | NA | TRBJ1-5
TGTGCCAGCAGTGGAGGAGGTAGCCCAGATACGCAGTATTTT | CASSGGGSPDTQYF | TRBV2 | NA | NA | TRBJ2-3
TGTGCCATCAGCTTGGGACAGAACCGAGACGCGTATTTT | CAISLGQNRDAYF | TRBV7-6 | TRBD1 | NA | TRBJ2-3
TGCAGTGCTACCCGCCTCGTATCGGGGGCCTACAATGAGCAGTTCTTC | CSATRLVSGAYNEQFF | TRBV20-1 | NA | NA | TRBJ2-1
TGCGCCAGCAGCTTGGAATCGTCACTAGCGGGAGAGCGAGAGACCCAGTACTTC | CASSLESSLAGERETQYF | TRBV5-1 | TRBD2 | NA | TRBJ2-5
TGTGCCAGCTCACCCTTGCTAGCGGGAGTCGATGAGCAGTACTTC | CASSPLLAGVDEQYF | TRBV18 | TRBD2 | few | TRBJ2-7
TGTGCCAGCAGCCAAGAGTCGCGACTAGGCCAATTGTTCGGGGGCACAGATACGCAGTATTTT | CASSQESRLGQLFGGTDTQYF | TRBV4-2 | NA | few | TRBJ2-3
TGCAGCGCTACACAGGGTCCCTACGAGCAGTACTTC | CSATQGPYEQYF | TRBV20-1 | NA | many | TRBJ2-7
TGTGCCACCAGCAGCATGGCTCTGGACTCCTACGAGCAGTACTTC | CATSSMALDSYEQYF | TRBV15 | NA | once | TRBJ2-7
TGCAGTGCTAGAGGGCCCGACAGGGCTGGGGCCAACGTCCTGACTTTC | CSARGPDRAGANVLTF | TRBV20-1 | TRBD1 | once | TRBJ2-6
TGCGCCAGCAGCCAGCAACAGGGGAGCAATCAGCCCCAGCATTTT | CASSQQQGSNQPQHF | TRBV4-1 | TRBD1 | few | TRBJ1-5
TGTGCCAGCAATCGACTAGCGGGAGGGTCTAATGAGCAGTTCTTC | CASNRLAGGSNEQFF | TRBV6-5 | TRBD2 | NA | TRBJ2-1
TGTGCCAGCAGTGATGCTGGGCCTGGGGCCAACGTCCTGACTTTC | CASSDAGPGANVLTF | TRBV25-1 | NA | few | TRBJ2-6
TGTGCCAGCTCACCCTCCGGGACAGCAAGCACAGATACGCAGTATTTT | CASSPSGTASTDTQYF | TRBV18 | TRBD1 | NA | TRBJ2-3
TGTGCCAGCAGCTCCTCCCGGACTAGCGCCCTCCAAGAGACCCAGTACTTC | CASSSSRTSALQETQYF | TRBV11-1 | TRBD2 | NA | TRBJ2-5
TGTGCCATCAAGCTCCGGGAGCAACGAGACGAGCAGTTCTTC | CAIKLREQRDEQFF | TRBV10-3 | NA | once | TRBJ2-1
TGCAGTGCTAGAGATAGACAGGGGAACACTGAAGCTTTCTTT | CSARDRQGNTEAFF | TRBV20-1 | TRBD1 | NA | TRBJ1-1
TGTGCCAGCAGCTTGTCTACAGGGGCCACTGAAGCTTTCTTT | CASSLSTGATEAFF | TRBV11-2 | TRBD1 | NA | TRBJ1-1
TGTGCCAGCTCCCCGTACGGGACTTTCCAGACCTACAATGAGCAGTTCTTC | CASSPYGTFQTYNEQFF | TRBV9 | NA | NA | TRBJ2-1
TGTGCCAGTGCCCGGCTGCTAGCCAAAAACATTCAGTACTTC | CASARLLAKNIQYF | TRBV19 | NA | NA | TRBJ2-4
TGTGCCAGCCTCACGAGCTCCTACGAGCAGTACTTC | CASLTSSYEQYF | TRBV2 | NA | NA | TRBJ2-7
TGTGCCAGCAGCCAGCGAGCGGGAGGGAATTACAATGAGCAGTACTTC | CASSQRAGGNYNEQYF | TRBV12-3/TRBV12-4 | TRBD2 | NA | TRBJ2-5
TGTGCCATCAGGGACAATCTCATCGAGCAGTACTTC | CAIRDNLIEQYF | TRBV10-3 | NA | few | TRBJ2-7
TGTGCCAGCAGTTACAGATACAGGGAAGGGAGCTCCTACGAGCAGTACTTC | CASSYRYREGSSYEQYF | TRBV6-5 | NA | NA | TRBJ2-7
TGTGCCAGCAGCTTAATGGGCGGAAGTGCCTATGAGCAGTTCTTC | CASSLMGGSAYEQFF | TRBV7-3 | NA | NA | TRBJ2-1
TGCAGCGTTGAAGGGACAGGGAAAAACAATGAGCAGTTCTTC | CSVEGTGKNNEQFF | TRBV29-1 | TRBD1 | NA | TRBJ2-1
TGTGCCAGCAGTTACTCGATGGAGGCAGCAGGTCAGCCCCAGCATTTT | CASSYSMEAAGQPQHF | TRBV6-5 | NA | once | TRBJ1-5
TGTGCCAGTGGGCTCGAGCAGTACTTC | CASGLEQYF | TRBV2 | NA | few | TRBJ2-7
TGTGCCACCTCGGGGCCCAGCACAGATACGCAGTATTTT | CATSGPSTDTQYF | TRBV10-3 | NA | NA | TRBJ2-3
TGTGCCAGCAGCCATGTCGGTCGTACAGGGCCAAACAATGAGCAGTTCTTC | CASSHVGRTGPNNEQFF | TRBV3-1 | NA | once | TRBJ2-1
TGCGCCAGCAGCCGGGACAGCGCCACCTACGAGCAGTACTTC | CASSRDSATYEQYF | TRBV5-1 | TRBD1 | few | TRBJ2-7
TGTGCCAGCAGCTTAGGGGTCGGCAGGGGGACGCTTTCACCCCTCCACTTT | CASSLGVGRGTLSPLHF | TRBV7-6 | TRBD1 | NA | TRBJ1-6
TGTGCCAGCAGCTTGGAGGGGACTAGCGGATTCTACAATGAGCAGTACTTC | CASSLEGTSGFYNEQYF | TRBV5-6 | TRBD2 | NA | TRBJ2-7
TGTGTCATTAACCCGGGCCCTGCGGGTGAAGCTTTCTTT | CVINPGPAGEAFF | TRBV10-3 | NA | NA | TRBJ1-1
TGTGCCAGCAGGTTAGCGGGAGATTCCTACGAGCAGTACTTC | CASRLAGDSYEQYF | TRBV7-2 | TRBD2 | few | TRBJ2-7
TGTGCCAGCAGCTCGGTGCTGGGCACAGATACGCAGTATTTT | CASSSVLGTDTQYF | TRBV7-9 | NA | NA | TRBJ2-3
TGCGCCAGCAGCCCTAGACAGGGTAGGGACTATGGCTACACCTTC | CASSPRQGRDYGYTF | TRBV5-1 | TRBD1 | NA | TRBJ1-2
TGCGCCAGCAGCCTCCCCAAGACAGGGGGCGGCTACACCTTC | CASSLPKTGGGYTF | TRBV5-1 | TRBD1 | few | TRBJ1-2
TGTGCCAGCAGCGAAATACAGGGGTCTTCACCCCTCCACTTT | CASSEIQGSSPLHF | TRBV21-1 | NA | NA | TRBJ1-6
TGTGCCAGCAGCAGGGGGGGGGGCTACACCTTC | CASSRGGGYTF | TRBV12-3/TRBV12-4 | TRBD1 | NA | TRBJ1-2
TGTGCCAGCAGTGACTCCGACAGGGGCTATGGCTACACCTTC | CASSDSDRGYGYTF | TRBV6-4 | TRBD1 | NA | TRBJ1-2
TGCAGCGTTGTTCTAGGCAATGAGCAGTTCTTC | CSVVLGNEQFF | TRBV29-1 | NA | NA | TRBJ2-1
TGCGCCAGCAGGAGGGGAGCTAATTCCTACGAGCAGTACTTC | CASRRGANSYEQYF | TRBV5-1 | NA | NA | TRBJ2-7
TGTGCCAGCAGCCCCAACCTAGCGGGAGCGATCAGATACGCGTATTTT | CASSPNLAGAIRYAYF | TRBV12-3/TRBV12-4 | TRBD2 | NA | TRBJ2-3
TGTGCCAGCAGTTACACCGGCGGGATCACTCCTGACGAGCAGTACTTC | CASSYTGGITPDEQYF | TRBV6-6 | NA | few | TRBJ2-7
TGTGCCAGCAGTCGAAACCATGATAACTATGGCTACACCTTC | CASSRNHDNYGYTF | TRBV7-9 | NA | once | TRBJ1-2
TGTGCCAGCAGTTCAAGCACAGGACCCCAAGCTTTCTTT | CASSSSTGPQAFF | TRBV12-3/TRBV12-4 | NA | once | TRBJ1-1
TGTGCCAGCAGTATGGACAGGGCGGCCAATGAGCAGTTCTTC | CASSMDRAANEQFF | TRBV28 | TRBD1 | many | TRBJ2-1
TGTGCCAGCAGTTTACAACCCGGCGCGTACAATGAGCAGTTCTTC | CASSLQPGAYNEQFF | TRBV12-3/TRBV12-4 | NA | NA | TRBJ2-1
TGTGCCAGCAGTTTTGAGGGGGCGGCCTATGGCTACACCTTC | CASSFEGAAYGYTF | TRBV12-3/TRBV12-4 | TRBD1 | NA | TRBJ1-2
TGTGCCAGCAGCGGACACAGGGGGGGGGCCAAAAACATTCAGTACTTC | CASSGHRGGAKNIQYF | TRBV9 | NA | NA | TRBJ2-4
TGCAGTGCAACTCCGGGACAGGGTTCGGGTGAGACCCAGTACTTC | CSATPGQGSGETQYF | TRBV20-1 | TRBD1 | few | TRBJ2-5
TGTGCCAGCAGCCCTCCTGGGACCAACTACAATGAGCAGTTCTTC | CASSPPGTNYNEQFF | TRBV7-9 | NA | NA | TRBJ2-1
TGTGCCAGCATTGGGCGGGGGAGCTCCTACAATGAGCAGTTCTTC | CASIGRGSSYNEQFF | TRBV7-9 | TRBD2 | few | TRBJ2-1
TGTGCCAGCACCCCCATCGTTTATGGCTACACCTTC | CASTPIVYGYTF | TRBV6-5 | NA | NA | TRBJ1-2
TGTGCCAGCTCAGCACTAGTGGGAAACCAAGAGACCCAGTACTTC | CASSALVGNQETQYF | TRBV18 | NA | NA | TRBJ2-5
TGCAGTGCTACCTTGGGCGGACTAGCGGGAGGCGAGCAGTTCTTC | CSATLGGLAGGEQFF | TRBV20-1 | TRBD2 | NA | TRBJ2-1
TGTGCCAGCAGTGACTGGACTAGCGGGACAGGAGAGACCCAGTACTTC | CASSDWTSGTGETQYF | TRBV6-6 | TRBD2 | NA | TRBJ2-5